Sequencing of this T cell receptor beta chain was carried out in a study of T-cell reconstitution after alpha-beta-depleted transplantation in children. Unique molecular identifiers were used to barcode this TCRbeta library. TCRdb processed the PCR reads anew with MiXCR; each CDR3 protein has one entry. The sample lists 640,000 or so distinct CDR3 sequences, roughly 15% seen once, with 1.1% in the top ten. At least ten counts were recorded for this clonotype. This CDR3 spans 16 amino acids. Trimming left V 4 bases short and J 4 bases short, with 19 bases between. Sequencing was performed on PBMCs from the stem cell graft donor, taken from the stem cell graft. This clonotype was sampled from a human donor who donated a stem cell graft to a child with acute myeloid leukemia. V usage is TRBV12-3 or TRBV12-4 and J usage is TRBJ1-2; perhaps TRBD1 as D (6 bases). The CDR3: CASSSTAYRVSYGYTF. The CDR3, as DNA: TGTGCCAGCAGTTCAACCGCCTACAGGGTTAGCTATGGCTACACCTTC.